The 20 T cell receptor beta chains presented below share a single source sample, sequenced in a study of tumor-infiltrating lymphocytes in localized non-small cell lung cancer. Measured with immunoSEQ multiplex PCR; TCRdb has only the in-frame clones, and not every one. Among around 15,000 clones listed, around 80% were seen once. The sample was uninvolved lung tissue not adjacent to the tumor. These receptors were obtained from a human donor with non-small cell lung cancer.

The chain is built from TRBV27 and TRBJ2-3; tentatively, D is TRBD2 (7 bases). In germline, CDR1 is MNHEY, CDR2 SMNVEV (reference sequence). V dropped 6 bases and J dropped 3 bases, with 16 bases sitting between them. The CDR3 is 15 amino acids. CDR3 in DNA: TGTGCCAGCAGCGGGGGGCTTGTGGGAACAGATACGCAGTATTTT. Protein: CASSGGLVGTDTQYF.

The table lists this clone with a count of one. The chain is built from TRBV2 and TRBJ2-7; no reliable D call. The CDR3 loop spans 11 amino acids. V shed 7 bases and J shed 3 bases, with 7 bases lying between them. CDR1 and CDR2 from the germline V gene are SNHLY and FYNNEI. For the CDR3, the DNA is TGTGCCAGCATGACCGGCTACGAGCAGTACTTC. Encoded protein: CASMTGYEQYF.

CDR3 in amino acids: CASSLRAGGEQFF. The CDR3 DNA sequence: TGTGCCAGCAGCTTGCGTGCAGGGGGTGAGCAGTTCTTC. The rearrangement uses TRBV7-3 and TRBJ2-1, with 7 nucleotides matching TRBD1. The CDR3 runs to 13 residues. V shed 3 bases, J shed 9 bases, and the junction held 5 bases outside the gene matches. Germline V lookup: CDR1 SGHTA, CDR2 FQGTGA.

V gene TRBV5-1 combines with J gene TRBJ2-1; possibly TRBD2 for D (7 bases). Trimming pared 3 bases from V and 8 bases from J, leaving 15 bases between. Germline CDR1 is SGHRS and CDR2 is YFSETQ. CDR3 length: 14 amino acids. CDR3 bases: TGCGCCAGCAGCTCCCTGCGGGGGCGCGATGAGCAGTTCTTC. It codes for CASSSLRGRDEQFF.

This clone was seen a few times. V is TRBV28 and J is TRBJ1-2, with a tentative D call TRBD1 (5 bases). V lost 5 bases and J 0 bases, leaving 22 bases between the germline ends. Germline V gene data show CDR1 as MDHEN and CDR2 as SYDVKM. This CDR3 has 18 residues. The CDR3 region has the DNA TGTGCCAGCAGTATCAGGGTTTTAACAATCCTTGCTAACTATGGCTACACCTTC. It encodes CASSIRVLTILANYGYTF.

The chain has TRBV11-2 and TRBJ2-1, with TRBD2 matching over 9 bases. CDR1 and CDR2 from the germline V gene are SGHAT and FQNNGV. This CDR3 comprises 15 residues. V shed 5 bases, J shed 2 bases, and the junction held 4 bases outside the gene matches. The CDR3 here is CASSPRLAAYNEQFF. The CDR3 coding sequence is TGTGCCAGCAGCCCTCGACTAGCGGCCTACAATGAGCAGTTCTTC.

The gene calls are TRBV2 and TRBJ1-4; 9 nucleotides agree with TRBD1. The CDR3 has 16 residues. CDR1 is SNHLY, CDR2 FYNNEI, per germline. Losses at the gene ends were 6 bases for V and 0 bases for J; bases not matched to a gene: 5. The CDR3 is CASRETGGSTNEKLFF. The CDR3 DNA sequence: TGTGCCAGCAGAGAAACAGGGGGCTCAACTAATGAAAAACTGTTTTTT.

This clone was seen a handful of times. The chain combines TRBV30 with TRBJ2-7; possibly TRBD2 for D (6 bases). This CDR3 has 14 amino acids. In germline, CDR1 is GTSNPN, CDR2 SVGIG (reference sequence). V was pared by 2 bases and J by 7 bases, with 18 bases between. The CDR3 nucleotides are TGTGCCTGGAGTCCGGGAGCTTCATCGGGGGAGCAGTACTTC. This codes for CAWSPGASSGEQYF.

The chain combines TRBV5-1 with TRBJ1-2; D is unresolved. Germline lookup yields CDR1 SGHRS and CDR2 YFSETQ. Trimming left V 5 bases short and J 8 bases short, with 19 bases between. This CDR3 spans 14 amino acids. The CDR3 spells CASSSGDGLRGYTF. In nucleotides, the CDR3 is TGCGCCAGCAGTTCCGGTGACGGGTTAAGAGGCTACACCTTC. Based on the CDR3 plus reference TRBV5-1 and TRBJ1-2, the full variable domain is KAGVTQTPRYLIKTRGQQVTLSCSPISGHRSVSWYQQTPGQGLQFLFEYFSETQRNKGNFPGRFSGRQFSNSRSEMNVSTLELGDSALYLCASSSGDGLRGYTFGSGTRLTVV.

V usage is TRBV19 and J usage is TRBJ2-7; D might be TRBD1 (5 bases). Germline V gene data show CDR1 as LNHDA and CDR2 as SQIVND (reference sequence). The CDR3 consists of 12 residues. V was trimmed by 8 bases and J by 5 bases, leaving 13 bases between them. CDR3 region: CASSGLLDEQYF. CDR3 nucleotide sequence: TGTGCCAGTTCAGGGTTGCTCGACGAGCAGTACTTC.

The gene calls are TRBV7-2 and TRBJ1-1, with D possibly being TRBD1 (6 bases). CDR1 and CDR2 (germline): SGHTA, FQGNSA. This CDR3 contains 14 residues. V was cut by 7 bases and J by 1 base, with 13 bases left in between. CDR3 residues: CASNQLTGNTEAFF. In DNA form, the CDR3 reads TGTGCCAGCAACCAACTGACAGGGAACACTGAAGCTTTCTTT.

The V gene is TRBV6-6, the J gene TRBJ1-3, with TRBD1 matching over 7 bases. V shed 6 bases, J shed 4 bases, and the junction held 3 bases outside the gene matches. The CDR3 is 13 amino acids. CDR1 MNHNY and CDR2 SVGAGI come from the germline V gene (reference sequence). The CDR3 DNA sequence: TGTGCCAGCAGCCTAGGGGGCGGAAACACCATATATTTT. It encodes CASSLGGGNTIYF.

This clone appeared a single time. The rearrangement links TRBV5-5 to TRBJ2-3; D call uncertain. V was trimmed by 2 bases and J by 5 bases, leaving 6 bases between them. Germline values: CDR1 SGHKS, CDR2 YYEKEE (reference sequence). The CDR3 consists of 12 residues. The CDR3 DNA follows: TGTGCCAGCAGCTTAGTTGAAGATACGCAGTATTTT. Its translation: CASSLVEDTQYF.

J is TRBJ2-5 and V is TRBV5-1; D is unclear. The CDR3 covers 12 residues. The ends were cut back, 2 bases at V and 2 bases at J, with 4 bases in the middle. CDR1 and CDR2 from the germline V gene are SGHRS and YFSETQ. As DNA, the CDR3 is TGCGCCAGCAGCTTACAGCAAGAGACCCAGTACTTC. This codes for CASSLQQETQYF. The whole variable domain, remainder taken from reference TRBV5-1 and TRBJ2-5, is KAGVTQTPRYLIKTRGQQVTLSCSPISGHRSVSWYQQTPGQGLQFLFEYFSETQRNKGNFPGRFSGRQFSNSRSEMNVSTLELGDSALYLCASSLQQETQYFGPGTRLLVL.

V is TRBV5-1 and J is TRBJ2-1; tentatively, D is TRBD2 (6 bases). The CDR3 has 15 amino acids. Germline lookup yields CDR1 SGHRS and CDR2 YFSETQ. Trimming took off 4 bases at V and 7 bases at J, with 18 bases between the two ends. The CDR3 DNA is TGCGCCAGCAGCCCCAATCTAGCGAAAGAGAATGAGCAGTTCTTC. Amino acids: CASSPNLAKENEQFF.

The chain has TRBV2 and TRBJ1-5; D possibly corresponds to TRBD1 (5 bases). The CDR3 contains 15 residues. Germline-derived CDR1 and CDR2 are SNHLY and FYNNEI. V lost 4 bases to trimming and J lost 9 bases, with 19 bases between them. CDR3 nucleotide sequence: TGTGCCAGCAGTGTTGATGAAGGGACCGGATCGCCCCAGCATTTT. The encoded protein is CASSVDEGTGSPQHF.

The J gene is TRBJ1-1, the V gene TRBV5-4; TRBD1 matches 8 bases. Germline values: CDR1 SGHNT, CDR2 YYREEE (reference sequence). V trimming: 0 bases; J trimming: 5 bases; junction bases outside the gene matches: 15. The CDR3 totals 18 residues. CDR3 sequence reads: CASSLGQGAGNVHTEAFF. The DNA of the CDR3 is TGTGCCAGCAGCTTGGGTCAGGGGGCTGGGAACGTGCATACTGAAGCTTTCTTT.

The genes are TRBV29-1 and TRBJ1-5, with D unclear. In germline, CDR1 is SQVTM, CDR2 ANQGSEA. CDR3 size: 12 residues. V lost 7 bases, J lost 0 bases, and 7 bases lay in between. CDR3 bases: TGCAGCGGGGGAGATAGCAATCAGCCCCAGCATTTT. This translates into CSGGDSNQPQHF.

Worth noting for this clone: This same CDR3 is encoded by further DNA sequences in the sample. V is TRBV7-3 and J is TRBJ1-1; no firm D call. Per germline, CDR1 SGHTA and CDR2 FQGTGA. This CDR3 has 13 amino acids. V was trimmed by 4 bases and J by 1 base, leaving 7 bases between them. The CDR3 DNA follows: TGTGCCAGCAGCTCGTACAAGAACACTGAAGCTTTCTTT. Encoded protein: CASSSYKNTEAFF.

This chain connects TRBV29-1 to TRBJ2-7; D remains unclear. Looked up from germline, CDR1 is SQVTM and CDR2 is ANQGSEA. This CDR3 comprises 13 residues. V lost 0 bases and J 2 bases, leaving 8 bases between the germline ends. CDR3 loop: CSVEEDGPYEQYF. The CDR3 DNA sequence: TGCAGCGTTGAAGAGGACGGCCCCTACGAGCAGTACTTC.